This passage covers 20 T cell receptor beta chains from one sample sequenced in a study of blood T cell repertoires in COVID-19. TCRdb's table, derived via immunoSEQ multiplex PCR, lists solely in-frame clones and lacks some. The data hold about 180,000 clones, with 70% to 90% observed a single time. The sequencing sample was made of peripheral blood. These receptors all stem from a man aged 65-85 years with active or convalescent COVID-19.

This chain connects TRBV29-1 to TRBJ1-2, with 11 bases matching TRBD1. With V trimmed by 2 bases and J by 11 bases, 7 bases remained unmatched. This CDR3 is 13 amino acids long. CDR1 and CDR2 (germline): SQVTM, ANQGSEA. CDR3 sequence: CSVEIGQGAGYTF. The CDR3 bases are TGCAGCGTTGAAATCGGACAGGGGGCGGGGTACACCTTC.

The chain recombines TRBV19 with TRBJ1-4; D is unclear. The CDR3 totals 15 residues. Looked up from germline, CDR1 is LNHDA and CDR2 is SQIVND (reference sequence). V lost 3 bases and J 3 bases, leaving 11 bases between the germline ends. Written as DNA, the CDR3 is TGTGCCAGTAGTATGGGAGAAGTCCCTAATGAAAAACTGTTTTTT. This encodes CASSMGEVPNEKLFF.

This clone was counted a few times. The chain couples TRBV19 to TRBJ1-5; 7 nucleotides align to TRBD1. Germline V gene lookup returns CDR1 LNHDA and CDR2 SQIVND (reference sequence). CDR3 length equals 15 residues. The ends lost 5 bases at V and 3 bases at J; junction bases unmatched: 7. The DNA of the CDR3 is TGTGCCAGTAGTGTATACGGGACAGTCAATCAGCCCCAGCATTTT. This gives the protein CASSVYGTVNQPQHF. The whole variable domain, remainder taken from reference TRBV19 and TRBJ1-5, is DGGITQSPKYLFRKEGQNVTLSCEQNLNHDAMYWYRQDPGQGLRLIYYSQIVNDFQKGDIAEGYSVSREKKESFPLTVTSAQKNPTAFYLCASSVYGTVNQPQHFGDGTRLSIL.

The chain recombines TRBV28 with TRBJ2-2, with 12 bases lining up with TRBD2. V was clipped by 6 bases and J by 1 base; unmatched bases: 6. The CDR3 spans 17 residues. CDR1 is MDHEN, CDR2 SYDVKM, per germline. Here the CDR3 reads CASSRRTSGKNTGELFF. CDR3 sequence (DNA): TGTGCCAGCAGCCGACGGACTAGCGGGAAGAACACCGGGGAGCTGTTTTTT.

Comments on this clone: Other DNA sequences in this specimen translate into the identical CDR3. V and J are TRBV6-5 and TRBJ1-1; D may be TRBD1 (5 bases). Deletions cut 5 bases from V and 2 bases from J, with 9 bases between. Germline V gene lookup returns CDR1 MNHEY and CDR2 SVGAGI. The CDR3 consists of 13 residues. The CDR3 region is CASSTDRNTEAFF. CDR3 nucleotide sequence: TGTGCCAGCAGTACTGACAGAAACACTGAAGCTTTCTTT.

The rearrangement links TRBV9 to TRBJ2-1; D might be TRBD2 (8 bases). CDR1 is SGDLS, CDR2 YYNGEE, per germline. V was pared by 0 bases and J by 5 bases, with 12 bases between. The CDR3 consists of 15 residues. CDR3: CASSVDGRGHNEQFF. In DNA, the CDR3 is TGTGCCAGCAGCGTAGACGGGAGGGGGCACAATGAGCAGTTCTTC.

CDR3: CASSPHNREKYYGYTF. Written as DNA, the CDR3 is TGCGCCAGCAGCCCCCACAACAGGGAGAAATACTATGGCTACACCTTC. This rearrangement joins TRBV4-3 to TRBJ1-2; D may be TRBD1 (6 bases). V was clipped by 4 bases and J by 3 bases, with 18 bases between them. The CDR3 is 16 amino acids. Per the germline V gene, CDR1 is LGHNA and CDR2 is YSLEER.

The CDR3 loop reads CASSYSRGEKLFF. The CDR3 bases are TGTGCCAGCAGTTACTCGAGGGGGGAAAAACTGTTTTTT. This chain joins TRBV6-2 or TRBV6-3 and TRBJ1-4, with TRBD1 as a possible D gene (6 bases). Trimming removed 0 bases from V and 8 bases from J, with 7 bases in between. The CDR3 loop spans 13 amino acids. Germline V lookup: CDR1 MNHEY, CDR2 SVGEGT.

This sequence joins TRBV6-5 and TRBJ2-7; 9 bases fit TRBD2. J was trimmed by 2 bases and V by 6 bases; bases with no gene match: 8. CDR1 is MNHEY, CDR2 SVGAGI, per germline. CDR3 length equals 15 residues. The CDR3 reads CASSLGLAGPYEQYF. The CDR3 coding sequence is TGTGCCAGCAGCCTAGGGCTAGCGGGGCCCTACGAGCAGTACTTC.

The genes are TRBV5-1 and TRBJ1-2; D call uncertain. V was pared by 2 bases and J by 6 bases, with 8 bases between. Germline V gives CDR1 SGHRS, CDR2 YFSETQ. The CDR3 contains 12 residues. This CDR3 reads CASSFSADGYTF. Written as DNA, the CDR3 is TGCGCCAGCAGCTTTTCGGCGGATGGCTACACCTTC.

This chain links TRBV6-2 or TRBV6-3 with TRBJ2-5, with TRBD2 matching 7 bases. Germline CDR1 reads MNHEY; CDR2 reads SVGEGT. Trimming took 4 bases from V and 2 from J; bases not matched to a gene: 7. The CDR3 has 15 amino acids. CDR3 sequence reads: CASSFLLAVQETQYF. The CDR3 DNA is TGTGCCAGCAGTTTCCTCCTAGCGGTTCAAGAGACCCAGTACTTC.

The rearrangement uses TRBV5-1 and TRBJ2-7, with D tentatively TRBD2 (5 bases). CDR1 and CDR2 (germline): SGHRS, YFSETQ. Trimming left V 0 bases short and J 7 bases short, with 8 bases between. The CDR3 extends over 12 amino acids. This chain's CDR3 is CASSLERSEQYF. The CDR3 DNA reads TGCGCCAGCAGCTTGGAGCGGTCGGAGCAGTACTTC.

J is TRBJ2-2 and V is TRBV7-3, with a weak D call TRBD2 (5 bases). Germline V CDR1 and CDR2: SGHTA, FQGTGA. The V gene lost 2 bases and the J gene lost 3 bases, with 13 bases spanning the gap. This CDR3 has 16 residues. This CDR3 reads CASSLFWGEDTGELFF. CDR3 bases: TGTGCCAGCAGCTTATTTTGGGGAGAGGACACCGGGGAGCTGTTTTTT.

The chain links TRBV27 to TRBJ2-2; weak D call: TRBD2 (6 bases). This CDR3 region has 19 residues. CDR1 and CDR2 from the germline V gene are MNHEY and SMNVEV (reference sequence). Trimming took 6 bases from V and 4 from J, leaving 27 bases between them. The CDR3 DNA reads as TGTGCCAGCAGCCTATTGGGGGGACGGGACTTCCCGGGCACCGGGGAGCTGTTTTTT. This encodes CASSLLGGRDFPGTGELFF.

The rearrangement uses TRBV18 and TRBJ1-5; 8 bases map to TRBD1. Losses at the gene ends were 1 base for V and 1 base for J; bases not matched to a gene: 6. The CDR3 spans 17 residues. CDR1 KGHSH and CDR2 LQKENI come from the germline V gene. CDR3 nucleotide sequence: TGTGCCAGCTCACCACTTGGACAGGGTGGGAGCAATCAGCCCCAGCATTTT. Translated, it gives CASSPLGQGGSNQPQHF.

The CDR3 is CASSSTVYSNQPQHF. In DNA, the CDR3 is TGTGCCAGCAGCTCGACAGTTTATAGCAATCAGCCCCAGCATTTT. The chain carries TRBV7-9 and TRBJ1-5; TRBD1 is a possible D gene (5 bases). The ends were cut back, 4 bases at V and 0 bases at J, with 10 bases in the middle. Germline loops: CDR1 SEHNR, CDR2 FQNEAQ (reference sequence). There are 15 residues in the CDR3.

The genes are TRBV30 and TRBJ2-6; D might be TRBD1 (5 bases). Germline V gene lookup returns CDR1 GTSNPN and CDR2 SVGIG (reference sequence). V was trimmed by 5 bases and J by 0 bases, leaving 14 bases between them. This CDR3 is 16 amino acids long. CDR3 coding DNA: TGTGCCTGGGGACAAGCCCAAAACTCTGGGGCCAACGTCCTGACTTTC. Its translation: CAWGQAQNSGANVLTF.

This clone was counted a few times. V and J are TRBV12-3 or TRBV12-4 and TRBJ1-1; D gene unclear. This CDR3 has 13 residues. V lost 5 bases and J lost 0, with 7 bases in between. The CDR3: CASSADMNTEAFF. CDR3 DNA: TGTGCCAGCAGTGCTGACATGAACACTGAAGCTTTCTTT.

This clone was seen once. The chain links TRBV5-4 to TRBJ2-6; D remains unclear. Trimming removed 0 bases at V and 0 bases at J, with 10 bases between. Germline loops: CDR1 SGHNT, CDR2 YYREEE (reference sequence). The CDR3 length is 17 residues. The CDR3 nucleotides are TGTGCCAGCAGCTTGGGGTACATAGCCTCTGGGGCCAACGTCCTGACTTTC. Amino acid sequence: CASSLGYIASGANVLTF.

The genes are TRBV2 and TRBJ2-2, with 7 bases matching TRBD1. J gave up 0 bases and V 6 bases, and 4 bases lay outside the gene matches. The CDR3 contains 15 residues. CDR1 and CDR2 from the germline V gene are SNHLY and FYNNEI. The CDR3: CASSRGQTNTGELFF. DNA of the CDR3: TGTGCCAGCAGCCGGGGACAGACGAACACCGGGGAGCTGTTTTTT.